This T cell receptor (beta chain) originates from a study of glioma-infiltrating T cells after dendritic cell vaccination. On the study more broadly: Autologous tumor lysate was loaded overnight onto monocyte-derived dendritic cells grown less than 8 days with IL-4 and GM-CSF.

This sample's time point: after dendritic cell vaccination, including at tumor progression/relapse. Patients had residual fresh-frozen tumor tissue and more than two years of survival data. Before vaccination, two weeks after the third vaccination, and at progression, PBMC were collected. TCRB CDR3 was amplified from 2 ug genomic DNA or less. The data were produced by immunoSEQ multiplex PCR, yet TCRdb's version contains in-frame clones alone and is incomplete. The sample lists 100,000 or so clones, around 89% seen once, with approximately 2.7% in the top ten. Comments on this clone: Other DNA sequences in the same sample also yield this CDR3.

CDR3 size: 12 residues. The V and J ends lost 8 bases and 10 bases, in that order; junction bases with no gene match: 5. Germline V gene data show CDR1 as GTSNPN and CDR2 as SVGIG (reference sequence). The rearrangement uses TRBV30 and TRBJ1-6; TRBD1 matches at 10 bases. The clonotype was recovered from a human donor with glioblastoma. The material sequenced was blood, taken after dendritic cell vaccination. This CDR3 reads CAHGTGVSPLHF. CDR3 bases: TGTGCCCACGGGACAGGGGTATCACCCCTCCACTTT.